This T cell receptor (beta chain) was sequenced in a study of OX40 agonist ivuxolimab in advanced cancers. This clone was found once. Assay: immunoSEQ multiplex PCR; the TCRdb copy retains only in-frame clones and omits some. The repertoire holds fewer than 100,000 clones, with around nine tenths as singletons. The sequences come from CD4+ or CD8+ T cells sorted from blood, collected in a trial of the OX40 agonist ivuxolimab. The source of this sequence is an adult with an advanced solid tumor such as melanoma, head and neck, liver or kidney cancer.

The CDR3 spells CASGPGGRSTDTQYF. Written as DNA, the CDR3 is TGCGCCAGCGGCCCCGGGGGAAGGAGCACAGATACGCAGTATTTT. V usage is TRBV5-1 and J usage is TRBJ2-3; D is possibly TRBD2 (6 bases). The CDR3 runs 15 residues. V was trimmed by 7 bases and J by 0 bases, leaving 15 bases between them. Germline-derived CDR1 and CDR2 are SGHRS and YFSETQ. The entire variable domain, with the rest obtained from reference TRBV5-1 and TRBJ2-3, is as follows: KAGVTQTPRYLIKTRGQQVTLSCSPISGHRSVSWYQQTPGQGLQFLFEYFSETQRNKGNFPGRFSGRQFSNSRSEMNVSTLELGDSALYLCASGPGGRSTDTQYFGPGTRLTVL.